This T cell receptor beta chain originates from a study of shared clonotypes between healthy human individuals. Overall study results and limits: Larger estimated richness was generally recorded for naive subsets relative to memory subsets.

Here immunoSEQ multiplex PCR was the method, and the copy in TCRdb shows in-frame clones only, minus some. The data hold fewer than 400,000 clones, with roughly 70% observed a single time. On this clone: As yet, its antigen is unknown.

Trimming at V came to 3 bases and at J to 7 bases, leaving 8 bases not matched to a gene. The length of the CDR3 is 15 residues. The germline CDR1 and CDR2 sequences are KGHSH and LQKENI. Sequenced sample: memory CD4+ T cells sorted from blood. The subset denotes: CD45RA-negative fraction. The chain couples TRBV18 to TRBJ1-5, with 8 bases lining up with TRBD1. This clonotype was obtained from a man under 40 in good health. Here the CDR3 DNA reads TGTGCCAGCTCACCTCAGACAGGGGAAGGACAGCCCCAGCATTTT. This codes for CASSPQTGEGQPQHF.